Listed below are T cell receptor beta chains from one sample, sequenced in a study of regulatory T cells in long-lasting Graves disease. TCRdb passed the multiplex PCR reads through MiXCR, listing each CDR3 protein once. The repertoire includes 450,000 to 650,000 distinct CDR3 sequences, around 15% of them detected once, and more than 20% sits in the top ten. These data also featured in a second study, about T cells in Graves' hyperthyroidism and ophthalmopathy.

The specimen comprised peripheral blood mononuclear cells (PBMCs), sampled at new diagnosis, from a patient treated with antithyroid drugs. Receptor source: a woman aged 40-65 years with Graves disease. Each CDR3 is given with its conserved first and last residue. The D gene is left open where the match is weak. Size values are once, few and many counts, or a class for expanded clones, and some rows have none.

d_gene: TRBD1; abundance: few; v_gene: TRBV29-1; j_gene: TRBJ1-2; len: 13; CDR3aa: CSVQGQQSYGYTF; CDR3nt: TGCAGCGTCCAGGGACAGCAGAGCTATGGCTACACCTTC
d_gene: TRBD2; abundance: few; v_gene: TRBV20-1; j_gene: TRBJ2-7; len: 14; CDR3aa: CSARGRGVPYEQYF; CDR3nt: TGCAGTGCTAGGGGTCGGGGGGTACCCTACGAGCAGTACTTC
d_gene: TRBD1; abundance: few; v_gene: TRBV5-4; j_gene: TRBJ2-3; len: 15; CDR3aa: CASSSRQGNTDTQYF; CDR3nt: TGTGCCAGCAGCTCGAGACAGGGGAACACAGATACGCAGTATTTT
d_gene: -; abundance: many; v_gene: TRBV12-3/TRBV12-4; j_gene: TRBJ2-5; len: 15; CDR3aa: CASSPHTGTQETQYF; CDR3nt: TGTGCCAGCAGTCCTCACACCGGGACCCAGGAGACCCAGTACTTC
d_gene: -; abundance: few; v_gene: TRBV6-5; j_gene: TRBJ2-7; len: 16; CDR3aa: CASSYDIWTKFYEQYF; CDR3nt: TGTGCCAGCAGTTACGACATCTGGACTAAATTCTACGAGCAGTACTTC
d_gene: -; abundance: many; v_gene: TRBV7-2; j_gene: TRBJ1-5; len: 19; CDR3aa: CASSPRHPTGTWDNQPQHF; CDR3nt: TGTGCCAGCAGCCCCCGGCACCCAACAGGGACGTGGGACAATCAGCCCCAGCATTTT
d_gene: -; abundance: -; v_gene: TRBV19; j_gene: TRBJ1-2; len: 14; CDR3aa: CASSIGRGTYGYTF; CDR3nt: TGTGCCAGTAGTATAGGTCGGGGCACCTATGGCTACACCTTC
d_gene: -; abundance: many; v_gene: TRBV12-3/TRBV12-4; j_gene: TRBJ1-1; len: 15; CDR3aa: CASSSWTAADTEAFF; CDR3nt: TGTGCCAGCAGTTCCTGGACGGCGGCGGACACTGAAGCTTTCTTT
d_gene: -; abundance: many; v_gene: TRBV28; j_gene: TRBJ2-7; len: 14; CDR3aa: CASSIAGIPSEQYF; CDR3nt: TGTGCCAGCAGTATAGCAGGGATCCCATCCGAGCAGTACTTC
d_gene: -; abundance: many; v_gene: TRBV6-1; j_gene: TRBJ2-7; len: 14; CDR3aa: CASSVSGPTYEQYF; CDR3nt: TGTGCCAGCAGTGTTTCAGGGCCAACCTACGAGCAGTACTTC
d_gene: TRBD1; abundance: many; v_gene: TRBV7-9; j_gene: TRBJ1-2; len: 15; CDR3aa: CASSSPGTDTDGYTF; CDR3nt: TGTGCCAGCAGCAGTCCCGGGACAGACACCGATGGCTACACCTTC
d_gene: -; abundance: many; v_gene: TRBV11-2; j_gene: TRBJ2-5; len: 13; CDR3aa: CASSEPARETQYF; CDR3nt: TGTGCCAGCTCGGAACCGGCCCGGGAGACCCAGTACTTC
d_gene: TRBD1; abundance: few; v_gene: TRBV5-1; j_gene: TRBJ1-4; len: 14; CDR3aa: CASSLQGYNEKLFF; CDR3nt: TGCGCCAGCAGCCTACAGGGGTATAATGAAAAACTGTTTTTT
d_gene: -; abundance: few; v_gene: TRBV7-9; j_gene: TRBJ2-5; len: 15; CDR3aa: CASSPPRVRQETQYF; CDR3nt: TGTGCCAGCAGCCCCCCCCGAGTAAGGCAAGAGACCCAGTACTTC
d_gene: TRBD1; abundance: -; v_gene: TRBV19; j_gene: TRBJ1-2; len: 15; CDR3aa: CASSPGDRGRYGYTF; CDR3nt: TGTGCCAGTAGTCCAGGGGACAGGGGACGGTATGGCTACACCTTC
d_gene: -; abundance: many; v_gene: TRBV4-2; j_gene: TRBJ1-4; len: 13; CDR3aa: CASSQGLTRSLFF; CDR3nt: TGTGCCAGCAGCCAAGGGCTTACAAGGAGTTTGTTTTTT